This T cell receptor (beta chain) emerged from a study of T cells in Graves' hyperthyroidism and ophthalmopathy. Study-wide findings and caveats: Researchers found most expanded thyroid clonotypes above 0.001 in blood as well. Ophthalmopathy onset followed model prediction by a median about 6.5 months. A model of 13 V-J features distinguished ophthalmopathy from stable hyperthyroidism.

Those patients with uncontrolled infection, other autoimmune disease, pregnancy or lactation were excluded. The TCR beta CDR3 regions underwent amplification using RNA transcripts as the source. Carried out on the TCR CDR3, a first-round RT-PCR used the HTBI primer set. TCRdb re-analysed the multiplex PCR reads in MiXCR, keeping a single row per CDR3 protein. The repertoire holds around 660,000 distinct CDR3 sequences, with 45% as singletons. Trimming took 4 bases from V and 10 from J; bases not matched to a gene: 9. The germline gives CDR1 SGHRS, CDR2 YFSETQ. The CDR3 is made up of 15 amino acids. As for this clonotype: Its cognate antigen is unknown.

The chain is built from TRBV5-1 and TRBJ1-6; 9 nucleotides align to TRBD1. The sequenced material came from peripheral blood or thyroid tissue (not recorded which). This TCR came from an adult man with Graves' disease, either hyperthyroidism or ophthalmopathy (not recorded which). The CDR3: CASSLGTGKGSPLHF. The CDR3 nucleotides read TGCGCCAGCAGCCTCGGGACAGGGAAAGGGTCACCCCTCCACTTT.